This note documents a single T cell receptor beta chain sequence. This receptor's antigen is unknown. Per-base qualities were not stored, and no clone one base away is much larger. V was cut back by 5 bases and J by 1 base, leaving a gap of 14 bases between them. Reading from cysteine to phenylalanine, the CDR3 counts 15 amino acids. Here the CDR3 DNA is all that survives: 45 bases in frame from base 1. Taken from the germline V gene, the CDR1 and CDR2 loops are MNHEY and SVGAGI. The entry originates in a study of cytomegalovirus exposure and HLA in healthy donors (dated by TCRdb to 2015 to 2018). General notes on the study: An earlier analysis of around 600 of the donors reported about 250 Gb of sequence data and 100 million to 130 million unique TCR beta sequences from about 179 million T cells. To predict cytomegalovirus infection status, the study brought together high-throughput TCR immunosequencing, statistical association of individual TCRs with disease status, and machine learning. Donor age, sex, ethnicity and CMV serostatus were compiled alongside the repertoire data. A separate validation cohort of more than 100 different subjects was used in addition to the roughly 700-subject first cohort. In a later analysis, previously published TCR beta repertoires from fewer than 750 donors were re-analyzed and high-resolution HLA genotyping was added so that TCR occurrence patterns could be studied. Using immunosequencing, the study profiled T cell repertoires from 500 to 800 subjects and related those repertoires to cytomegalovirus serostatus. Among roughly 400 genotyped donors of the cohort, an average of approximately 240,000 unique TCR beta nucleotide sequences were sequenced per donor, roughly 20% of them non-productive. Genome-wide SNP genotypes for about three fifths of the 666 donors were used in a later genetic analysis, which treated that subset as a discovery cohort. The study was designed to test whether signatures of past pathogen exposure could be identified by cataloging public T cell receptors. Roughly five DR-DQ haplotypes were treated as single units for association and clustering because of strong linkage in the cohort. An earlier analysis of about 600 of the donors used high-throughput TCR beta sequencing to judge whether each TCR beta V gene segment behaved as functional or pseudogenic. HLA typing covered class I and class II loci at four-digit resolution. The number of donors typed differed by locus, with 629-630 for A, B, C, DRB1 and DQB1, approximately 500 for DQA1, 600 to 610 for DPA1, and around 430 for DPB1. The later analysis used no new phenotypic data to find candidate immune exposures, relying instead on TCR beta sequences and their occurrence across donors. All discovery cohort repertoires had been generated on a single sequencing platform. Roughly 290 gigabases of sequencing data and around 88 million unique TCR sequences made up an early release that covered about 640 HLA-typed donors. Of the roughly 430 genotyped donors, about 84% fell in the genetic ancestry cluster associated with self-reported Caucasian donors.

The cohort consisted of fewer than 700 healthy bone marrow donors. At the time of sampling, every cohort member was nominally healthy, though immune exposures that went unrecorded were likely present. The donor was CMV seropositive and belonged to the group of more than 250 seropositive cohort members. A peripheral blood sample was collected from each donor, and TCR beta sequencing was performed on peripheral blood mononuclear cells. The Qiagen DNeasy Blood Extraction Kit was used to extract genomic DNA from the blood cell samples. General study outcomes and caveats: Correlated functional status among segregating V segments might be attributable to linkage disequilibrium, but an unknown experimental factor could not be ruled out. A further reported finding was that TCR beta sequences accurately predicted the HLA-A and HLA-B alleles for most subjects in the first cohort. Cytomegalovirus status was reported to be diagnosed by the classifier with high specificity and sensitivity in both the original and validation cohorts. A group of highly shared sequence variants was considered likely to be a technical artifact of the sequencing pipeline. About 15 rarely observed V segments, including chromosome 9 orphons, were excluded from the earlier analysis of approximately 500 of the donors because counts were too low. In a later genetic analysis, a missense DCLRE1C variant was associated with V-gene and J-gene trimming of TCR beta chains, and the association was replicated in an independent cohort. Because HLA typing was unavailable for some donors at each locus, only the typed subset was used in association tests. In the study, 150 to 200 TCR beta chains were listed as associated with cytomegalovirus. While some public TCRs were present in many individuals, most TCR sequences turned up only very rarely across donors. The authors suggested that the approach could potentially be extended to other disease states and immunological phenotypes. In a later analysis, HLA-associated TCR beta chains were found to be more clonally expanded and to have lower generation probabilities than equally common non-associated chains. Strong co-occurrence of HLA alleles, especially DR and DQ, made assigning TCR associations to individual alleles difficult. Broadly in line with IMGT annotations, most TCR beta V segments showed up in productive rearrangements about 90% or about 30% of the time in an earlier analysis of several hundred of the donors. In vitro tests confirmed that a few of the cytomegalovirus-associated TCR beta chains recognize cytomegalovirus antigens. In a later analysis, most CMV-associated TCR beta chains were found to appear HLA-restricted, with HLA associations seemingly driven largely by CMV exposure. Several of the top co-occurrence clusters appeared to be linked to parvovirus B19, influenza, CMV and Epstein-Barr virus, according to a later analysis. A later genetic analysis reported fewer N-insertions in productive TCRs among donors in an Asian-associated ancestry cluster than the roughly 700-donor mean. Some IMGT-functional V segments, including TRBV6-2 and TRBV6-3, could not be told apart with the 87-base-pair reads, so those segments were excluded. The cohort was sequenced for TCR beta chains only, and without alpha or paired-chain data the features that could be detected were limited. In a later analysis, some 18,000 TCR beta sequences were associated with specific HLA alleles at a false discovery rate of 0.05. The only immune exposure information available for the cohort was CMV serostatus. In a later analysis, the rate of TCR association differed among HLA loci, with DRB1 alleles having the most associated TCRs and HLA-C alleles having the fewest. Roughly uniform sequencing depth across donors was assumed in presence/absence analyses, although this assumption may not hold.

The receptor library was made with the immunoSEQ multiplex PCR assay. A mixture of 60 forward primers for TCR Vbeta segments and 13 reverse primers for TCR Jbeta segments was used in the multiplex PCR. Amplification of the CDR3 region of rearranged TCR beta genes was performed with a multiplex PCR assay on genomic DNA. The amplified TCR beta libraries were sequenced on the Illumina HiSeq System as 87-base-pair reads. In the paper's pipeline: A later analysis counted tens of millions of unique TCR beta chains across the 650 to 800 repertoires, and 10 million to 12 million of these chains were shared by at least two donors. Raw reads were error-corrected and collapsed into unique sequences by a nearest-neighbor algorithm in which closely related sequences were merged to remove PCR and sequencing errors. Alignment of CDR3 sequences to IMGT reference sequences was used to assign V, D and J gene segments. Each retained sequence needed at least a six-nucleotide match to both a V gene segment and a J gene segment. Rearrangements were called productive when the CDR3 lacked stop codons and stayed in frame with V and J; all others were non-productive. CDR3 was defined according to IMGT convention as the region running from the second conserved V-encoded cysteine to the conserved J-encoded phenylalanine. The earlier analysis of 587 of the donors excluded sequences that lacked an unambiguous match to a single V gene segment. An earlier analysis of fewer than 750 of the donors classified V segments as functional when productive rearrangements were above 56.7% and as segregating when the standard deviation between donors was above 5%. A statistical classification framework was developed to diagnose cytomegalovirus status using the catalog of TCR beta chain sequences. In a later analysis, TCR nucleotide sequences were compared against IMGT/GENE-DB human TR gene sequences so that V and J genes could be assigned. In a later analysis, CDR3 sequences and most-parsimonious VDJ recombination scenarios were assigned using the TCRdist pipeline. In a later analysis, each TCR beta chain was defined by its CDR3 amino acid sequence together with its V-gene family, and reads without a unique V-gene family were excluded. To address suspected cross-contamination and a sequencing artifact, a later analysis removed under 600 highly shared, low-generation-probability nucleotide sequences. A later analysis calculated a clonal expansion index for each public chain from normalized within-repertoire ranks of inferred template counts. In a later analysis, generation probabilities were computed with a VDJ recombination model fitted to out-of-frame rearrangements, and the resulting probabilities were checked against IGoR. A later analysis scored TCR-TCR, TCR-HLA and TCR-CMV co-occurrence with hypergeometric tests, applying a repertoire-size bias correction to TCR pairs. In a later analysis, false discovery rates were estimated by permuting HLA or CMV assignments 20 times. In a later analysis, co-occurring TCRs were grouped using DBSCAN, and TCRdist sequence similarity was added for clustering within HLA-allele-positive subsets. For co-occurrence clustering, repertoires with fewer than 30,000 or more than 120,000 public chains were excluded, along with 5 or 6 repertoires with anomalous nucleotide sharing. The table was pulled from immuneACCESS by TCRdb, which kept in-frame rearrangements only. Such tables lose some clones; where checked, under half of the loss comes from unresolved V genes, and the rest has no known cause. That table furnishes V, J and clone size, whereas the DNA furnished D and trimming. The sample data list about 190,000 clones, and less than 85% of these were observed just once. Approximately 5% of the sample is in the top ten clones.

The V and J segments used are TRBV6-5 and TRBJ2-5; no D gene can be assigned with confidence. This TCR was recovered from a man in his thirties or forties in good health and CMV-seropositive. The sequencing sample was made of PBMCs. The CDR3 sequence is CASSRFSSRQETQYF. DNA sequence: TGTGCCAGCAGTCGCTTTAGCAGTCGCCAAGAGACCCAGTACTTC.